This TCR beta chain was captured in a study of control samples from healthy donors and cancer patients. This clone was detected only once. Sequencing was performed with immunoSEQ multiplex PCR; in TCRdb, only in-frame clones are kept and a portion is missing. The sample records approximately 150,000 clones, about nine tenths being singletons. Sequencing used blood. The sequence was obtained from a man aged 25-45 years in good health.

DNA of the CDR3: TGTGCCACCAGTGTGATGTGGACAGCGCGACGCTACGAGCAGTACTTC. Translated: CATSVMWTARRYEQYF. The chain links TRBV24-1 to TRBJ2-7; D perhaps matches TRBD1 (6 bases). V was pared by 5 bases and J by 3 bases, with 19 bases between. Germline assignment: CDR1 KGHDR and CDR2 SFDVKD. CDR3 length equals 16 residues.